There are a few counts of the clone carrying this TCR beta chain. The antigen remains unidentified. By 5'RACE template switching, TCR cDNA was produced, with a universal primer site and UMIs added in the process. TCRdb reprocessed the 5' RACE reads with MiXCR, giving one entry per CDR3 protein. The sample includes 150,000 to 200,000 distinct CDR3 sequences, approximately 11% of them seen just once. V shed 5 bases and J shed 4 bases, with 18 bases lying between them. This CDR3 contains 16 residues. Germline lookup yields CDR1 SEHNR and CDR2 FQNEAQ (reference sequence). This sample was included in a study of T cells after yellow fever vaccination. General observations from the study: Highly abundant clonotypes carried over from the bulk population could end up in FACS-sorted repertoires as contaminants. Peak timing came faster in the weaker secondary response, day 5 versus 15.

This chain connects TRBV7-9 to TRBJ1-3; no clear D gene. The sample consisted of CD8+ T cells sorted from PBMCs, taken 15 days after the yellow fever booster vaccination. The source is a man aged 18-30 years who received the YFV17D yellow fever vaccine. The CDR3 loop reads CASSPLRTDMGNTIYF. The CDR3 nucleotides are TGTGCCAGCAGCCCGCTGCGGACGGATATGGGAAACACCATATATTTT.